This TCR beta chain was documented in a study of OX40 agonist ivuxolimab in advanced cancers. Study information: From roughly 20 to 85 years was the age range, with a mean of around 54 years, and roughly 80% were male.

This clone turned up a few times. The investigators sampled blood at baseline, at cycle 4 day 1, and at cycle 7 day 1. Repertoires were generated with immunoSEQ multiplex PCR, while TCRdb's copy carries only in-frame clones and drops some. The repertoire includes about 64,000 clones, around 84% of them detected once, and approximately 2.2% sits in the top ten. This clonotype was sampled from an adult with an advanced solid tumor such as melanoma, head and neck, liver or kidney cancer. The specimen comprised CD4+ or CD8+ T cells sorted from blood, sampled in a trial of the OX40 agonist ivuxolimab.

This chain's CDR3 is CASSLSNPGQGNYGYTF. CDR3 nucleotide sequence: TGCGCCAGCAGCTTGAGTAATCCGGGACAGGGGAACTATGGCTACACCTTC. V and J are TRBV5-1 and TRBJ1-2, with 10 bases identical to TRBD1. CDR1 is SGHRS, CDR2 YFSETQ, per germline. V shed 1 base and J 2 bases; nucleotides not matched to a gene: 8. There are 17 residues in the CDR3.